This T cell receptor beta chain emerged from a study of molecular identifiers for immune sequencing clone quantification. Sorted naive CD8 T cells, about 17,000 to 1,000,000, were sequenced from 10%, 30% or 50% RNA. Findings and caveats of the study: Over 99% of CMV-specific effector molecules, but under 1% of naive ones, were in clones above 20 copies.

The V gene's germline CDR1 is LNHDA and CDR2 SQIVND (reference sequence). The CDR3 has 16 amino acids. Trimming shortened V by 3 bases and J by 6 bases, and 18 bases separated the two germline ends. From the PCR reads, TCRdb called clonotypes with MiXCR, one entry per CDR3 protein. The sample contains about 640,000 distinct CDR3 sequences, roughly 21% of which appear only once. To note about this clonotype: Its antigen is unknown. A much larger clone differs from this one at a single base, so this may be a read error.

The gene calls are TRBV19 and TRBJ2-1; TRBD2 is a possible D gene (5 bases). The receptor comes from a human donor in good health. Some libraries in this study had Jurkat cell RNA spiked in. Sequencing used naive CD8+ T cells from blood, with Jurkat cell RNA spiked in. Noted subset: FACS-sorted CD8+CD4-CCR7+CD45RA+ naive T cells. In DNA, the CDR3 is TGTGCCAGTAGTATGATCCCCTGGACTGCAGTCAATGAGCAGTTCTTC. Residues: CASSMIPWTAVNEQFF.